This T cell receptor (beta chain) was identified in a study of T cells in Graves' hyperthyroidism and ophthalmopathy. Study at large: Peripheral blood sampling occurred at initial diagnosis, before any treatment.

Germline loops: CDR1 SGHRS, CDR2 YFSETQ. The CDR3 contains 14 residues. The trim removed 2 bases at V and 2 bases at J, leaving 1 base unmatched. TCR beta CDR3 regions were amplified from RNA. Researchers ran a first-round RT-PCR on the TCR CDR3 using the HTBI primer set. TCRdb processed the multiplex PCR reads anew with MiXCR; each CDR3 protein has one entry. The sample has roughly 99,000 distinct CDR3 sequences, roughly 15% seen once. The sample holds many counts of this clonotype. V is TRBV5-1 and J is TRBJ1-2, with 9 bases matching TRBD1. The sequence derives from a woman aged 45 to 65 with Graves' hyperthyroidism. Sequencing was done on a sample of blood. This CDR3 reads CASSLDRGNYGYTF. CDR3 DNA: TGCGCCAGCAGCTTAGACAGGGGGAACTATGGCTACACCTTC.